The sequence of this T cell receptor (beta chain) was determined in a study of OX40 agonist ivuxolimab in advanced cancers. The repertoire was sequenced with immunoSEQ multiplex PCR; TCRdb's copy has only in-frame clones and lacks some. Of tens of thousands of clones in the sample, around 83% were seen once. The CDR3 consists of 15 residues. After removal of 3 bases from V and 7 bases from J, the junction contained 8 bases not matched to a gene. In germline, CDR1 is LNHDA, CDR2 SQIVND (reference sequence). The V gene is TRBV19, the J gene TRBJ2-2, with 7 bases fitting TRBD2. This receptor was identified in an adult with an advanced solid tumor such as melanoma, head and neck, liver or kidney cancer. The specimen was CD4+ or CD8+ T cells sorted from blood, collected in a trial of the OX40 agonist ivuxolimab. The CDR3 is CASSILRELHGELFF. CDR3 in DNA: TGTGCCAGTAGTATTCTGCGGGAGCTCCACGGGGAGCTGTTTTTT. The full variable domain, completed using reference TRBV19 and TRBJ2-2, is DGGITQSPKYLFRKEGQNVTLSCEQNLNHDAMYWYRQDPGQGLRLIYYSQIVNDFQKGDIAEGYSVSREKKESFPLTVTSAQKNPTAFYLCASSILRELHGELFFGEGSRLTVL.